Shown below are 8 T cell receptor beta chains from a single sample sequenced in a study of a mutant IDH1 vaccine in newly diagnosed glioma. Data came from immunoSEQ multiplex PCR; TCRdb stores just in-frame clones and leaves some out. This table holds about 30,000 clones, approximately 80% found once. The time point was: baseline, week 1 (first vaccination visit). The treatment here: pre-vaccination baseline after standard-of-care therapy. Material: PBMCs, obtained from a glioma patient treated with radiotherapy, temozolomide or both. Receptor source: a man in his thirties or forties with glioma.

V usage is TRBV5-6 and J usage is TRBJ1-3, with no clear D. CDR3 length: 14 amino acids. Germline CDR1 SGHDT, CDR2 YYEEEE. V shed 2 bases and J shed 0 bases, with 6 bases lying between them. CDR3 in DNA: TGTGCCAGCAGCTTCAGCAGCTCTGGAAACACCATATATTTT. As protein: CASSFSSSGNTIYF.

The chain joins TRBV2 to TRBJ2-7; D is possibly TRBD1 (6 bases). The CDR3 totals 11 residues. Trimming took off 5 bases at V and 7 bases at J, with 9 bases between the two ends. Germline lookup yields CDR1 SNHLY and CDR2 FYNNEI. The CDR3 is CASSQGREQYF. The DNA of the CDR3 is TGTGCCAGCAGTCAGGGGCGGGAGCAGTACTTC.

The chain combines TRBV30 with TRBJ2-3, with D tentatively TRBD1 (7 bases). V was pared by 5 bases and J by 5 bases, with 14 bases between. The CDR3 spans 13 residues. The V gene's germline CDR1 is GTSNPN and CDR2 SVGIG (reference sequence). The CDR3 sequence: CAWGGPGGDTQYF. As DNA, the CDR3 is TGTGCCTGGGGGGGGCCAGGGGGAGATACGCAGTATTTT.

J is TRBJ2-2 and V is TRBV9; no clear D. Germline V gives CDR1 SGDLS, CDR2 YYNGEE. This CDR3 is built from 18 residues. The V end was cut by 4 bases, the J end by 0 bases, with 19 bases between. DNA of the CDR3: TGTGCCAGCAGCCCTATAGCCAGTAGACGGGCGAACACCGGGGAGCTGTTTTTT. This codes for CASSPIASRRANTGELFF. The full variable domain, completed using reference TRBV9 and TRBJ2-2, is DSGVTQTPKHLITATGQRVTLRCSPRSGDLSVYWYQQSLDQGLQFLIQYYNGEERAKGNILERFSAQQFPDLHSELNLSSLELGDSALYFCASSPIASRRANTGELFFGEGSRLTVL.

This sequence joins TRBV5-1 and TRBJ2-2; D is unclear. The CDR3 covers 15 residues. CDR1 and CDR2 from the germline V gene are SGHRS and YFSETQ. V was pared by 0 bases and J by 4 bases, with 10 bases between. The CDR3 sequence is CASSLDLGSTGELFF. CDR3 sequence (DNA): TGCGCCAGCAGCTTGGATCTAGGATCCACCGGGGAGCTGTTTTTT.

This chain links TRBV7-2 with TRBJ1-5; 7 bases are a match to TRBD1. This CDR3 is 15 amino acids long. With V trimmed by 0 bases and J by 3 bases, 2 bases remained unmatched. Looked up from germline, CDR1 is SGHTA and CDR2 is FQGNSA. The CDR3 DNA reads TGTGCCAGCAGCTTAGCTGGGACAGACAATCAGCCCCAGCATTTT. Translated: CASSLAGTDNQPQHF.

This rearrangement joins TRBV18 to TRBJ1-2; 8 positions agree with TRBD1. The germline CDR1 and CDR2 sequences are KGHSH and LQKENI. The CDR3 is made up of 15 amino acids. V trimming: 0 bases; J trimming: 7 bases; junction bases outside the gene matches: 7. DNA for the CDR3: TGTGCCAGCTCACCACCGGGGCAGGGGGCGATTGGCTACACCTTC. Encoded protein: CASSPPGQGAIGYTF.

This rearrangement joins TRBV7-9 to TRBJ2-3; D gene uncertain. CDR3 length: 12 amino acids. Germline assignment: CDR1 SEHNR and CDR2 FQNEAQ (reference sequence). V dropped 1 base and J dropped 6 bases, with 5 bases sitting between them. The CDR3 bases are TGTGCCAGCAGCTTAGTTTCTGATACGCAGTATTTT. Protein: CASSLVSDTQYF.